A selection of T cell receptor beta chains follows, all from one sample in a study of blood T cells in healthy people across ages. A single record per CDR3 protein comes from TCRdb applying MiXCR to the 5' RACE reads. The table has 1.5 million to 2 million distinct CDR3 sequences, 28% seen once. Input material: blood. The receptors were gathered from a woman aged 25 to 39 in good health. CDR3s include the opening cysteine and the closing phenylalanine or tryptophan.

TRBV7-8	.	CAGSVLAAAGRETQYF
TRBV20-1	TRBJ2-3	CSARDQGLRDTQYF
TRBV20-1	TRBJ2-5	CSALDSGSLAAQETQYF
TRBV12-3/TRBV12-4	TRBJ1-1	CASTDTATYTEAFF
TRBV15	TRBJ2-1	CATSSGTGAYNEQFF
TRBV20-1	TRBJ2-3	CRTFGAGTDTQYF
TRBV7-9	TRBJ2-4	CASSQGGARRLTKNIQYF
TRBV3-1	TRBJ1-2	CASSQTTLYGYTF
TRBV7-3	TRBJ2-1	CASSRLAGAYNEQFF
TRBV4-1	TRBJ1-2	CASSQVPREGYTF
TRBV9	TRBJ2-7	CASSVDSFSGADEQYF
TRBV5-1	TRBJ2-5	CASSIGDNRPGETQYF
TRBV15	TRBJ2-4	CATSRGGEGDIQYF
TRBV20-1	TRBJ2-2	CSAHSTNTGELFF
TRBV11-2	TRBJ2-3	CASRELAGPLDTQYF
TRBV20-1	TRBJ1-1	CSASSYTEAFF
TRBV20-1	TRBJ1-1	CSARDRGWPLNTEAFF
TRBV5-5	TRBJ2-1	CASSLARGGDNEQFF
TRBV4-3	TRBJ2-2	CASSLVVEMGPGELFF
TRBV27	TRBJ1-2	CASSLTSYGGYDYTF
TRBV6-1	TRBJ2-3	CASSPTSGTRDTQYF
TRBV12-3/TRBV12-4	TRBJ1-1	CVSSSQGTTEAFF
TRBV14	TRBJ1-1	CASSQRSGTDNTEAFF